This is a list of T cell receptor beta chains from one sample in a study of T cell responses to AZD1222 COVID-19 vaccine. Clones were read by immunoSEQ multiplex PCR, and TCRdb kept only the in-frame ones, dropping some. The sample records some 150,000 clones, about 93% being singletons. Sequencing was performed on peripheral blood, taken on day 0 of AZD1222 vaccination. These TCRs come from an adult in good health. CDR3s include the opening cysteine and the closing phenylalanine or tryptophan. A D gene is named only where the DNA matches it firmly. Some rows mark clone size as missing; the rest say once, few, many or name a class of expanded clone.

clone size,J gene,V gene,D gene,CDR3 protein,CDR3 DNA
NA,TRBJ1-5,TRBV18,TRBD1,CASSPDRVTQPQHF,TGTGCCAGCTCACCCGACAGGGTGACTCAGCCCCAGCATTTT
NA,TRBJ1-5,TRBV18,TRBD1,CASSWGQGNQPQHF,TGTGCCAGCTCGTGGGGACAGGGGAACCAGCCCCAGCATTTT
NA,TRBJ2-3,TRBV7-9,NA,CASSLSQDSDTQYF,TGTGCCAGCAGCTTATCCCAGGACTCAGATACGCAGTATTTT
NA,TRBJ1-1,TRBV7-3,NA,CASSRQANTEAFF,TGTGCCAGCAGCCGACAGGCGAACACTGAAGCTTTCTTT
NA,TRBJ2-1,TRBV13,NA,CASSSQFEQFF,TGTGCCAGCAGCTCACAGTTCGAGCAGTTCTTC
NA,TRBJ1-1,TRBV29-1,NA,CSVQKNTEAFF,TGCAGCGTCCAAAAGAACACTGAAGCTTTCTTT
NA,TRBJ2-5,TRBV5-6,TRBD2,CASSPLAGIQETQYF,TGTGCCAGCAGCCCTCTAGCGGGGATACAAGAGACCCAGTACTTC
NA,TRBJ2-1,TRBV14,NA,CASSQGGAYNEQFF,TGTGCCAGCAGCCAAGGGGGCGCCTACAATGAGCAGTTCTTC
NA,TRBJ2-7,TRBV6-6,NA,CASSNTISRTYEQYF,TGTGCCAGCAGCAACACCATATCTAGAACCTACGAGCAGTACTTC
NA,TRBJ2-7,TRBV6-5,TRBD1,CASSSWGQSSYEQYF,TGTGCCAGCAGCTCATGGGGACAGAGCTCCTACGAGCAGTACTTC
once,TRBJ1-3,TRBV10-3,NA,CAIREGTGLSGNTIYF,TGTGCCATCAGAGAGGGGACGGGCCTCTCTGGAAACACCATATATTTT
NA,TRBJ2-1,TRBV27,TRBD1,CASKTGWGDEQFF,TGTGCCAGCAAGACAGGGTGGGGTGATGAGCAGTTCTTC
NA,TRBJ1-5,TRBV7-6,TRBD1,CASSNNPGQGGNQPQHF,TGTGCCAGCAGCAACAACCCGGGACAGGGGGGGAATCAGCCCCAGCATTTT
few,TRBJ2-2,TRBV7-2,TRBD2,CASSLLAGGGELFF,TGTGCCAGCAGCTTACTAGCGGGAGGCGGGGAGCTGTTTTTT
few,TRBJ1-5,TRBV15,NA,CATSRGTSELSNQPQHF,TGTGCCACCAGCCGCGGGACGTCAGAACTTAGCAATCAGCCCCAGCATTTT
NA,TRBJ1-2,TRBV6-1,NA,CASSELTANYGYTF,TGTGCCAGCAGTGAGTTGACCGCTAACTATGGCTACACCTTC
NA,TRBJ1-2,TRBV3-1/TRBV3-2,NA,CASSQEVAFNYGYTF,TGTGCCAGCAGCCAAGAAGTGGCCTTTAACTATGGCTACACCTTC
NA,TRBJ1-5,TRBV10-2,TRBD1,CASTQGDNQPQHF,TGCGCCAGCACCCAGGGGGACAATCAGCCCCAGCATTTT
NA,TRBJ2-3,TRBV6-5,NA,CASSSKQSDTQYF,TGTGCCAGCAGTTCTAAGCAGTCAGATACGCAGTATTTT
once,TRBJ2-7,TRBV2,NA,CASSEFGLADEQYF,TGTGCCAGCAGTGAATTCGGACTCGCGGACGAGCAGTACTTC
NA,TRBJ2-6,TRBV28,NA,CASGSAPRYSGANVLTF,TGTGCCAGCGGATCGGCGCCTCGATATAGCGGGGCCAACGTCCTGACTTTC
NA,TRBJ1-5,TRBV4-2,NA,CASSQVLGSNQPQHF,TGTGCCAGCAGCCAAGTCTTGGGTAGCAATCAGCCCCAGCATTTT
NA,TRBJ1-3,TRBV2,NA,CASRDRGGGNTIYF,TGTGCCAGCAGAGACCGAGGGGGTGGAAACACCATATATTTT
NA,TRBJ2-7,TRBV15,NA,CATSRGTAIVLEQYF,TGTGCCACCAGCCGTGGGACGGCGATTGTTTTGGAGCAGTACTTC
NA,TRBJ1-2,TRBV7-2,TRBD1,CASSPTGGREYGYTF,TGTGCCAGCAGCCCCACAGGGGGCAGGGAGTATGGCTACACCTTC
NA,TRBJ2-2,TRBV7-2,TRBD2,CASTRGLAGGRELFF,TGTGCCAGCACCCGTGGGCTAGCGGGAGGAAGGGAGCTGTTTTTT
NA,TRBJ1-2,TRBV6-5,NA,CASSYRAALGYTF,TGTGCCAGCAGTTACAGGGCAGCTCTTGGCTACACCTTC
NA,TRBJ2-7,TRBV14,NA,CASSPIAGRAEQYF,TGTGCCAGCAGCCCGATAGCTGGAAGGGCCGAGCAGTACTTC
NA,TRBJ2-7,TRBV7-9,NA,CASSLNVGGEQYF,TGTGCCAGCAGCTTAAATGTGGGGGGAGAGCAGTACTTC
NA,TRBJ1-4,TRBV28,TRBD1,CASSLGGQGGEKPFF,TGTGCCAGCAGCTTAGGGGGACAGGGGGGTGAAAAACCGTTTTTT
NA,TRBJ2-7,TRBV9,TRBD2,CASSPEMASGDYEQYF,TGTGCCAGCAGCCCCGAGATGGCTAGCGGGGACTACGAGCAGTACTTC
once,TRBJ1-5,TRBV5-6,TRBD1,CASSLYLGQGYQPQHF,TGTGCCAGCAGCTTGTATTTGGGACAGGGGTATCAGCCCCAGCATTTT
NA,TRBJ2-7,TRBV7-8,TRBD2,CASSETPAGEGEQYF,TGTGCCAGCAGCGAAACACCCGCCGGGGAGGGCGAGCAGTACTTC
NA,TRBJ1-2,TRBV7-2,TRBD1,CASSLVPGQGARGYTF,TGTGCCAGCAGCTTAGTCCCCGGACAGGGGGCTAGGGGCTACACCTTC
NA,TRBJ2-1,TRBV4-3,TRBD2,CASSRAGGTDEQFF,TGCGCCAGCTCTAGGGCGGGAGGGACCGATGAGCAGTTCTTC
NA,TRBJ2-7,TRBV2,TRBD2,CASSEGLAGVEQYF,TGTGCCAGCAGTGAAGGACTAGCGGGAGTCGAGCAGTACTTC
few,TRBJ1-5,TRBV12-3/TRBV12-4,NA,CASSLDWGQPQHF,TGTGCCAGCAGTTTAGATTGGGGTCAGCCCCAGCATTTT
NA,TRBJ2-2,TRBV7-8,TRBD2,CASSLFVVFPTSGSSGELFF,TGTGCCAGCAGCTTATTTGTGGTGTTTCCGACTAGCGGGAGTTCGGGGGAGCTGTTTTTT
NA,TRBJ1-1,TRBV9,TRBD1,CASSVTGANTEAFF,TGTGCCAGCAGCGTTACAGGGGCGAACACTGAAGCTTTCTTT
NA,TRBJ2-2,TRBV6-4,TRBD1,CASSDRGHTGELFF,TGTGCCAGCAGTGACAGGGGGCACACCGGGGAGCTGTTTTTT
NA,TRBJ1-4,TRBV15,NA,CATSREGLYPQKLFF,TGTGCCACCAGCAGAGAGGGACTTTACCCCCAAAAACTGTTTTTT
NA,TRBJ2-2,TRBV13,NA,CASRKVGNTGELFF,TGTGCCAGCAGAAAGGTCGGGAACACCGGGGAGCTGTTTTTT
NA,TRBJ2-1,TRBV2,TRBD2,CASFWAGGGNEQFF,TGTGCCAGCTTTTGGGCGGGAGGGGGTAATGAGCAGTTCTTC
NA,TRBJ2-1,TRBV28,NA,CASTQGGNEQFF,TGTGCCAGCACTCAAGGAGGGAATGAGCAGTTCTTC
NA,TRBJ2-7,TRBV20-1,NA,CSAIGQYF,TGCAGTGCCATCGGGCAGTACTTC
NA,TRBJ1-5,TRBV3-1/TRBV3-2,NA,CASSQDAGCLGAPGNQPQHF,TGTGCCAGCAGCCAAGATGCAGGTTGTCTAGGTGCCCCAGGCAATCAGCCCCAGCATTTT